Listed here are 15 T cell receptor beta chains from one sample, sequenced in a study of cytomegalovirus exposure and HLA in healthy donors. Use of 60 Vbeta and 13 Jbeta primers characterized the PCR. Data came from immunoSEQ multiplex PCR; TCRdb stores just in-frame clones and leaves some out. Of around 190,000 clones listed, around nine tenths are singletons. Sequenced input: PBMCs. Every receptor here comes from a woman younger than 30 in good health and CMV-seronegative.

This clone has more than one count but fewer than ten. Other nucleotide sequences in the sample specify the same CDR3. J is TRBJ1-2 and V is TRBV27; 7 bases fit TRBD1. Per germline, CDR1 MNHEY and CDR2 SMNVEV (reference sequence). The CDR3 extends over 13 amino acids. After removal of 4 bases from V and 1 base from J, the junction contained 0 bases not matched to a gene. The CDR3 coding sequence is TGTGCCAGCAGTTCAGGGGGTAACTATGGCTACACCTTC. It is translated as CASSSGGNYGYTF.

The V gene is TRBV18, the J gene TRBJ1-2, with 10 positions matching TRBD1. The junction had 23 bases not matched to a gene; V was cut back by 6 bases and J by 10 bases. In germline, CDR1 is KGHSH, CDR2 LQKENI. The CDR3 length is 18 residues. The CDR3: CASSPTMPGQGHFFIYTF. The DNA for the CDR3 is TGTGCCAGCTCCCCAACGATGCCGGGACAGGGGCATTTTTTTATCTACACCTTC.

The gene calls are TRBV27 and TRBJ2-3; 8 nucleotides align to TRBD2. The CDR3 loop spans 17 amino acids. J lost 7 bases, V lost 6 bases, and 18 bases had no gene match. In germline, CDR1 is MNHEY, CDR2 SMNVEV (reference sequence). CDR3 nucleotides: TGTGCCAGCAGGCCGTGGGCTAAAGCGGGAGAAGGATATACGCAGTATTTT. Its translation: CASRPWAKAGEGYTQYF.

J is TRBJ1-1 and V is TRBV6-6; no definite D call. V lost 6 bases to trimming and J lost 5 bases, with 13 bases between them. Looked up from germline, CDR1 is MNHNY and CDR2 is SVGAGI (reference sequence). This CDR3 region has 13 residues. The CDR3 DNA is TGTGCCAGCAGACCCGACTCGAGAACTGAAGCTTTCTTT. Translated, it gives CASRPDSRTEAFF.

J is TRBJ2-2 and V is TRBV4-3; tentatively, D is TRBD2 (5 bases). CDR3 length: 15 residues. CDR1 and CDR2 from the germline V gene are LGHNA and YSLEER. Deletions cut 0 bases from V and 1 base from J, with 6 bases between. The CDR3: CASSQDEGNTGELFF. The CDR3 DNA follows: TGCGCCAGCAGCCAAGATGAGGGGAACACCGGGGAGCTGTTTTTT.

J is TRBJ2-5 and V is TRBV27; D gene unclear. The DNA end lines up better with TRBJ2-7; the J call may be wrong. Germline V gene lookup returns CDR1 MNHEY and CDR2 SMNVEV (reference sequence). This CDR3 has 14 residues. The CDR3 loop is CASSLSASGYEQYF. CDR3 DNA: TGTGCCAGCAGTTTATCGGCTAGTGGGTACGAGCAGTACTTC.

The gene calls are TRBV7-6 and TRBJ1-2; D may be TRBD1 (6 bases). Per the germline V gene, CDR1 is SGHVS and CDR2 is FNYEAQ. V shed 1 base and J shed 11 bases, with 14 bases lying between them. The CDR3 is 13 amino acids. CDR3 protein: CASSLETGRAYTF. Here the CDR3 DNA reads TGTGCCAGCAGCTTAGAAACAGGGCGGGCGTACACCTTC.

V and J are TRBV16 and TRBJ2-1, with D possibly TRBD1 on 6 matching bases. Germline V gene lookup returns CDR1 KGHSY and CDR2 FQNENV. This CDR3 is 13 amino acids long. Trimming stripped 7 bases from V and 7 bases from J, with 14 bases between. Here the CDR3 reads CASTLYQGNEQFF. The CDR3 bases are TGTGCCAGCACCCTGTACCAGGGGAATGAGCAGTTCTTC. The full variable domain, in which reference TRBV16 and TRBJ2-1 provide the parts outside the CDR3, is GEEVAQTPKHLVRGEGQKAKLYCAPIKGHSYVFWYQQVLKNEFKFLISFQNENVFDETGMPKERFSAKCLPNSPCSLEIQATKLEDSAVYFCASTLYQGNEQFFGPGTRLTVL.

The CDR3 DNA sequence: TGTGCCAGCAGCTTAGATTTTCAGGGGGACTATGGCTACACCTTC. Translated, it gives CASSLDFQGDYGYTF. J is TRBJ1-2 and V is TRBV7-2; 7 bases align to TRBD1. With V trimmed by 1 base and J by 3 bases, 5 bases remained unmatched. CDR3 length: 15 residues. Germline V CDR1 and CDR2: SGHTA, FQGNSA.

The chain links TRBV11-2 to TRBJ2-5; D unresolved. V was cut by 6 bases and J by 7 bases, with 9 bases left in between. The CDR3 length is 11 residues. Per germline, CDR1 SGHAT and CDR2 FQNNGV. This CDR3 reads CASSSRGTQYF. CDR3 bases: TGTGCCAGCAGTTCCCGAGGGACCCAGTACTTC.

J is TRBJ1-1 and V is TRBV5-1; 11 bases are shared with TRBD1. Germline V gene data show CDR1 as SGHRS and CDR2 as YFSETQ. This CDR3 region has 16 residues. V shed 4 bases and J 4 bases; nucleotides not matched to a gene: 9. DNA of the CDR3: TGCGCCAGCAGCATAGGACAGGGGGCTCGGGCCACTGAAGCTTTCTTT. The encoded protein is CASSIGQGARATEAFF.

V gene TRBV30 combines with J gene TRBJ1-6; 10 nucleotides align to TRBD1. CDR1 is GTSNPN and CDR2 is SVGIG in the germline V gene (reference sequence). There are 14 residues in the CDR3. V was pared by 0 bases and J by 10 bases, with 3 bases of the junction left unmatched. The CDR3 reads CAWSVPGQGSPLHF. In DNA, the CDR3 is TGTGCCTGGAGTGTACCGGGACAGGGGTCACCCCTCCACTTT.

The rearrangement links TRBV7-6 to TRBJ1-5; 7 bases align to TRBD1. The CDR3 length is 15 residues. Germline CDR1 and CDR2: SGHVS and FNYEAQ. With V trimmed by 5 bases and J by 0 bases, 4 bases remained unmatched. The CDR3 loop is CASSRDSYSNQPQHF. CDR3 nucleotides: TGTGCCAGCAGCCGGGACAGCTATAGCAATCAGCCCCAGCATTTT.

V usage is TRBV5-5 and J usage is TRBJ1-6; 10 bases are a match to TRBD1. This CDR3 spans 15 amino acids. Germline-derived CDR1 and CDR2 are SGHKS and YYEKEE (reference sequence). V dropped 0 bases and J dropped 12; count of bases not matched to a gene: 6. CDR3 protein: CASSLGGDRGGPLHF. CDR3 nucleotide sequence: TGTGCCAGCAGCTTGGGGGGGGACAGGGGAGGACCCCTCCACTTT.

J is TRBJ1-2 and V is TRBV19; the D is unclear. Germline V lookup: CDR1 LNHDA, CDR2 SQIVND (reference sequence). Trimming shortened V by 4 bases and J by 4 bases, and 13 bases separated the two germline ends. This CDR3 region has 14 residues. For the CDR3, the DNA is TGTGCCAGTAGTAATCCAGGTTACCCCTATGGCTACACCTTC. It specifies CASSNPGYPYGYTF.